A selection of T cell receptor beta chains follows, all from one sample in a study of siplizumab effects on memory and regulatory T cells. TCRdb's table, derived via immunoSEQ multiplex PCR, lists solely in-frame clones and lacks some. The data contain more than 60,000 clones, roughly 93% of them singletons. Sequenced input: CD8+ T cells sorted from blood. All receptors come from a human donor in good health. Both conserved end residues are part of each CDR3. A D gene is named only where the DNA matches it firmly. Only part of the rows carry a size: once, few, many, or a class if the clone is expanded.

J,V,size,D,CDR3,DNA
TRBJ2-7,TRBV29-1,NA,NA,CSVEVEASSYEQYF,TGCAGCGTTGAAGTTGAGGCAAGCTCCTACGAGCAGTACTTC
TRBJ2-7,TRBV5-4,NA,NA,CASSFGGQTYEQYF,TGTGCCAGCAGCTTTGGGGGTCAAACATACGAGCAGTACTTC
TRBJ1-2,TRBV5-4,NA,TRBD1,CASRPLEGALDGYTF,TGTGCCAGCAGGCCCCTCGAGGGGGCTTTGGACGGCTACACCTTC
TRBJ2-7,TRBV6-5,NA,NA,CASSVTGLASYEQYF,TGTGCCAGCAGTGTGACAGGACTTGCCTCCTACGAGCAGTACTTC
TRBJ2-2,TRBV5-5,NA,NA,CASSLSLASTSTGELFF,TGTGCCAGCAGCTTGAGTCTAGCATCAACTTCCACCGGGGAGCTGTTTTTT
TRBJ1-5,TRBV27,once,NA,CASSLRGNDQPQHF,TGTGCCAGCAGTTTACGGGGGAACGATCAGCCCCAGCATTTT
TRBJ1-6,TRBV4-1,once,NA,CASSQGGGNSPLHF,TGCGCCAGCAGCCAAGGTGGAGGGAATTCACCCCTCCACTTT
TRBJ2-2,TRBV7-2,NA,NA,CASMGTPGELFF,TGTGCCAGCATGGGGACCCCCGGGGAGCTGTTTTTT
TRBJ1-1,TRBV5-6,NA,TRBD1,CASSLTPTGGMGAFF,TGTGCCAGCAGCTTGACCCCGACAGGGGGTATGGGGGCTTTCTTT
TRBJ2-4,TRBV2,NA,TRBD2,CASSDSLTSGGARNIQYF,TGTGCCAGCAGTGACTCCCTGACTAGCGGGGGGGCGCGTAACATTCAGTACTTC
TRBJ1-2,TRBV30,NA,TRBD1,CAWSRTGGNYGYTF,TGTGCCTGGAGTAGGACAGGGGGCAACTATGGCTACACCTTC
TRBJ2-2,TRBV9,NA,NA,CASSVDATGELFF,TGTGCCAGCAGCGTAGATGCGACCGGGGAGCTGTTTTTT
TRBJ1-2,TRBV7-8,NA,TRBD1,CASSSPQDRGGEAYGYTF,TGTGCCAGCAGCTCACCCCAGGACAGGGGAGGGGAAGCTTATGGCTACACCTTC
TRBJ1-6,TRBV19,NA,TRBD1,CASTVGDRGSSPLHF,TGTGCCAGTACCGTGGGGGACAGGGGGAGCTCACCCCTCCACTTT
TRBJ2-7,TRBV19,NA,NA,CASSMGDGGSYEQYF,TGTGCCAGTAGTATGGGGGATGGGGGTTCCTACGAGCAGTACTTC
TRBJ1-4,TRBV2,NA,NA,CASSDFFEKLFF,TGTGCCAGCAGTGACTTCTTCGAAAAACTGTTTTTT
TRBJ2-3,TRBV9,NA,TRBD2,CASSVGGGATDTQYF,TGTGCCAGCAGCGTAGGCGGGGGGGCTACAGATACGCAGTATTTT
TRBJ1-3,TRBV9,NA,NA,CASSGPENTIYF,TGTGCCAGCAGCGGGCCCGAAAACACCATATATTTT
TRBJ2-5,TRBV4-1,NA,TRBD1,CASSQNRGETQYF,TGCGCCAGCAGCCAAAACAGGGGGGAGACCCAGTACTTC
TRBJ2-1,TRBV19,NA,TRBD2,CASSIWTSGGYNEQFF,TGTGCCAGTAGTATATGGACTAGCGGGGGTTACAATGAGCAGTTCTTC